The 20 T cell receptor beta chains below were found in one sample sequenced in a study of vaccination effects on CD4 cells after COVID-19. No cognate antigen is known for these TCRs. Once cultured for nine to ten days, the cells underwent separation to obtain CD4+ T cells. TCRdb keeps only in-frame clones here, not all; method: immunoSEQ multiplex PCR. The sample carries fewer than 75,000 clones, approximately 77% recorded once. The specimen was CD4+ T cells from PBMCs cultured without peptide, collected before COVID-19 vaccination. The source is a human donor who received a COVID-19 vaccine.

The CDR3 loop is CATSSARGQGSEGNQPQHF. In DNA, the CDR3 is TGTGCCACCAGCAGTGCCCGGGGACAGGGGAGTGAAGGCAATCAGCCCCAGCATTTT. This sequence joins TRBV15 and TRBJ1-5; 10 positions match TRBD1. Germline V gives CDR1 LNHNV, CDR2 YYDKDF (reference sequence). The CDR3 contains 19 residues. The ends lost 3 bases at V and 2 bases at J; junction bases unmatched: 13.

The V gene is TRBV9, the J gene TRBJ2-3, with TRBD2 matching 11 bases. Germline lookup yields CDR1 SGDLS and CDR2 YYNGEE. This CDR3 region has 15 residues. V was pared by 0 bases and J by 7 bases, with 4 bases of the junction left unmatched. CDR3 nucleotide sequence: TGTGCCAGCAGCGTAGAATTAGCGGGGGGGCATACGCAGTATTTT. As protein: CASSVELAGGHTQYF.

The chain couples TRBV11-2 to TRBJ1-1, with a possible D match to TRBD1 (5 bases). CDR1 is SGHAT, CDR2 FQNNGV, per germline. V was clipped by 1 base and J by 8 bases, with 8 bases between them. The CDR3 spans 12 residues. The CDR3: CASSLVGGEAFF. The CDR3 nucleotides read TGTGCCAGCAGCTTAGTCGGGGGGGAAGCTTTCTTT.

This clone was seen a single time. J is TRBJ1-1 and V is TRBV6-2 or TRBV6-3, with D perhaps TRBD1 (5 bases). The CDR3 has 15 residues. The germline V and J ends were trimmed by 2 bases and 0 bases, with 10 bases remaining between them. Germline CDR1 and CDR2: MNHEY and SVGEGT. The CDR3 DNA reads TGTGCCAGCAGTTACAGGGACTTGATGAACACTGAAGCTTTCTTT. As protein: CASSYRDLMNTEAFF.

The CDR3 protein is CASNPIRRDQSPYEQYV. As DNA, the CDR3 is TGTGCCAGCAACCCCATACGAAGGGACCAATCTCCATACGAGCAGTACGTC. The V call is TRBV25-1, the J call TRBJ2-7; either TRBD1 or TRBD2 may fit D (5 bases each). The CDR3 extends over 17 amino acids. Germline V gives CDR1 MGHDK, CDR2 SYGVNS. The V and J ends lost 7 bases and 4 bases respectively, with 26 bases between them.

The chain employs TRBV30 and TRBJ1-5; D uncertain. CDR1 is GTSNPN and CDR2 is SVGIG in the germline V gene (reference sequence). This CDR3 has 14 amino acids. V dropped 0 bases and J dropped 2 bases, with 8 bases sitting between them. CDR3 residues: CAWSVRDGNQPQHF. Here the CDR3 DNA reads TGTGCCTGGAGTGTTAGGGATGGCAATCAGCCCCAGCATTTT.

CDR3 in amino acids: CASSVRGAEGGNIQYF. The DNA for the CDR3 is TGTGCCAGCAGTGTTCGGGGGGCTGAGGGTGGAAACATTCAGTACTTC. The chain employs TRBV28 and TRBJ2-4; the D gene is possibly TRBD2 (7 bases). Germline CDR1 MDHEN, CDR2 SYDVKM. V lost 5 bases to trimming and J lost 6 bases, with 20 bases between them. The CDR3 has 16 amino acids.

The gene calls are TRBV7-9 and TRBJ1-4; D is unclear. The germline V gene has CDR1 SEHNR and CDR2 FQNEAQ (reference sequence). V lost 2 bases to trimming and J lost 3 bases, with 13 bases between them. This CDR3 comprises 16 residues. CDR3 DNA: TGTGCCAGCAGCTTACCTACGCCAGGACCTAATGAAAAACTGTTTTTT. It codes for CASSLPTPGPNEKLFF. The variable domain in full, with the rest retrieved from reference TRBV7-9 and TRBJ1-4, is DTGVSQNPRHKITKRGQNVTFRCDPISEHNRLYWYRQTLGQGPEFLTYFQNEAQLEKSRLLSDRFSAERPKGSFSTLEIQRTEQGDSAMYLCASSLPTPGPNEKLFFGSGTQLSVL.

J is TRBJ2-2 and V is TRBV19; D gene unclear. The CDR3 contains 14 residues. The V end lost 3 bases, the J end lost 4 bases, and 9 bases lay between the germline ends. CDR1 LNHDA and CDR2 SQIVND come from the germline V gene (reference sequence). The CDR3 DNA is TGTGCCAGTAGTATTCGGAGAGCCACCGGGGAGCTGTTTTTT. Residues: CASSIRRATGELFF.

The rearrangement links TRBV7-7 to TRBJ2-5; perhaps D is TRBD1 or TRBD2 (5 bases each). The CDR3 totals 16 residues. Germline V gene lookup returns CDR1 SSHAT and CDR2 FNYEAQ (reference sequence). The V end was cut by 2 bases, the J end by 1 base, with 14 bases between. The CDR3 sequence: CASSLSGRTIQETQYF. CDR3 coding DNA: TGTGCCAGCAGCTTATCGGGGCGGACGATCCAAGAGACCCAGTACTTC. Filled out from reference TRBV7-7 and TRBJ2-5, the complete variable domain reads GAGVSQSPRYKVTKRGQDVTLRCDPISSHATLYWYQQALGQGPEFLTYFNYEAQPDKSGLPSDRFSAERPEGSISTLTIQRTEQRDSAMYRCASSLSGRTIQETQYFGPGTRLLVL.

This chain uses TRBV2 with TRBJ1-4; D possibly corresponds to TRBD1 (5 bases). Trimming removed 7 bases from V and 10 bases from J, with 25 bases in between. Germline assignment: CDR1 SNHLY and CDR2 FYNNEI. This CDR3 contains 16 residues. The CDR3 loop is CASTLSAVGGRGKLFF. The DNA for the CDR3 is TGTGCCAGCACCCTATCCGCAGTTGGGGGAAGGGGAAAACTGTTTTTT.

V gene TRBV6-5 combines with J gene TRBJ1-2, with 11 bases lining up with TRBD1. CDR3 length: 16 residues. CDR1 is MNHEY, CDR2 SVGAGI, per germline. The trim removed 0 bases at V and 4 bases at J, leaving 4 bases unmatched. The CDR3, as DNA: TGTGCCAGCAGTTACTCTAGGACAGGGGGCTTCTATGGCTACACCTTC. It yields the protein CASSYSRTGGFYGYTF.

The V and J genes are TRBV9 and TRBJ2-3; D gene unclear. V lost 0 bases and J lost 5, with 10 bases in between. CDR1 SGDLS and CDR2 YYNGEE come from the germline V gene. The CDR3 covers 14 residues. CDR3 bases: TGTGCCAGCAGCGTAGACGGAATGGAAGATACGCAGTATTTT. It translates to CASSVDGMEDTQYF.

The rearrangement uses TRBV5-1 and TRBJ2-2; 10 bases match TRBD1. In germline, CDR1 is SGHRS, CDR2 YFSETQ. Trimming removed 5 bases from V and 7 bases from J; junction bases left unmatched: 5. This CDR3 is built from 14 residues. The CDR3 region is CASSWGQGIGELFF. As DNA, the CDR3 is TGCGCCAGCAGTTGGGGACAGGGGATCGGGGAGCTGTTTTTT.

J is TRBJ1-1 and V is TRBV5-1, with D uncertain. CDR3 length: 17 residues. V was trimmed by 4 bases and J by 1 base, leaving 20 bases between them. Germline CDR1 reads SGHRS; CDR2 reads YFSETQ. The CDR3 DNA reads TGCGCCAGCAGCAGACCCCCCCCTGGGAGGAAGAACACTGAAGCTTTCTTT. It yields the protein CASSRPPPGRKNTEAFF.

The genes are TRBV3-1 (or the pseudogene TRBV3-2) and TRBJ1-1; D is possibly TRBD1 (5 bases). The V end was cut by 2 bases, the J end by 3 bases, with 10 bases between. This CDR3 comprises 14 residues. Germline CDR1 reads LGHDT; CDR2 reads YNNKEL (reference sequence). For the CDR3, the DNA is TGTGCCAGCAGCCAACCTGGACATGACACTGAAGCTTTCTTT. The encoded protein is CASSQPGHDTEAFF.

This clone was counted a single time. CDR3 DNA: TGTGCCAGCAGCCCCAGCACCCACAGGGGTAGTAATTCACCCCTCCACTTT. Its translation: CASSPSTHRGSNSPLHF. The chain uses TRBV3-1 (or the pseudogene TRBV3-2) and TRBJ1-6, with 7 positions matching TRBD1. The germline gives CDR1 LGHDT, CDR2 YNNKEL (reference sequence). This CDR3 spans 17 amino acids. V lost 4 bases to trimming and J lost 6 bases; unmatched junction nucleotides: 12.

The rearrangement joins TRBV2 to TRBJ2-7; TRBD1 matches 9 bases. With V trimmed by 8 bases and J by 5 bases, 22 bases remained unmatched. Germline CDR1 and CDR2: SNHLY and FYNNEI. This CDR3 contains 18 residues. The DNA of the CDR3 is TGTGCCAGCGGCCGGGACAGGGCGGCTAGTAGTATGCCCCACGAGCAGTACGTC. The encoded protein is CASGRDRAASSMPHEQYV.

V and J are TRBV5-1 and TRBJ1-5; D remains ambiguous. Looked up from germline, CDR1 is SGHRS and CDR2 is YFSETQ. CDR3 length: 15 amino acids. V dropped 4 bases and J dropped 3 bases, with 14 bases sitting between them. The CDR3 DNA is TGCGCCAGCAGCCCATTTGGGGATTACAATCAGCCCCAGCATTTT. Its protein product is CASSPFGDYNQPQHF.

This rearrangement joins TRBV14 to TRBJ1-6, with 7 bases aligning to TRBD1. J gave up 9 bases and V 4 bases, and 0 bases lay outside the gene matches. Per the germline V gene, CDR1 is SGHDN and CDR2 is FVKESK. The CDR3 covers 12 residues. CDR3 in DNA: TGTGCCAGCAGCCCAGGGGGTTCACCCCTCCACTTT. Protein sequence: CASSPGGSPLHF.